Below, one T cell receptor (beta chain) is given with its context. Its antigen is as yet unknown. Amplification used 60 Vbeta primers and 13 Jbeta primers. This table comes from immunoSEQ multiplex PCR, and its TCRdb copy is limited to in-frame clones, with some not included. Here the sample spans 130,000 to 150,000 clones, less than 10% being singletons. The data originate from a study of cytomegalovirus exposure and HLA in healthy donors. Study-level points and caveats: Earlier analysis found most TCR beta V segments productive about 87% or about 30% of the time. It was reported in a later analysis that an Asian-associated ancestry cluster showed fewer N-insertions than the approximately 700-donor mean. An analysis that was carried out later associated about 17,000 TCR beta sequences with HLA alleles at 0.05 false discovery rate.

Despite likely unrecorded immune exposures, the donors were nominally healthy at the time of sampling. Germline V lookup: CDR1 KGHSH, CDR2 LQKENI. CDR3 size: 14 residues. V shed 1 base and J 3 bases; nucleotides not matched to a gene: 0. The receptor's source is a male donor in good health and CMV-seronegative. The V call is TRBV18, the J call TRBJ2-7, with 10 bases matching TRBD2. Sequenced sample: PBMCs. CDR3: CASSPQRGGYEQYF. For the CDR3, the DNA is TGTGCCAGCTCACCACAGCGGGGGGGCTACGAGCAGTACTTC.